These 19 T cell receptor beta chains came from one sample sequenced in a study of T-cell reconstitution after alpha-beta-depleted transplantation in children (dated by TCRdb to about 2016). The library was made by PCR. This sample was sequenced with an Illumina HiSeq 2500. To normalize quantification of the TCRbeta repertoire, the TCR libraries were built with molecular barcoding that relied on unique molecular identifiers. The public reads were quality trimmed at Q25 with fastp and then assembled into clones with MiXCR by TCRdb, keeping productive beta chains. Rows matching on CDR3 protein sequence are summarized as one entry with the most common DNA and genes. In all, the sample holds a few hundred thousand distinct CDR3 sequences, and more than 10% of those were seen once. Of the sample, 4% to 5.5% falls within the top ten clones. Sequenced material: PBMCs, taken from the stem cell graft. The receptors were gathered from a human donor who donated a stem cell graft to a child with Fanconi anemia.

This clonotype has a count of ten or more. V usage is TRBV9 and J usage is TRBJ2-3, with D uncertain. CDR3 length: 15 amino acids. Trimming shortened V by 3 bases and J by 0 bases, and 11 bases separated the two germline ends. Per germline, CDR1 SGDLS and CDR2 YYNGEE. This CDR3 reads CASSAPAPSTDTQYF. CDR3 DNA: TGTGCCAGCAGCGCCCCAGCGCCAAGCACAGATACGCAGTATTTT.

This clonotype appeared a few times. The V gene is TRBV6-2 or TRBV6-3, the J gene TRBJ1-3; 8 nucleotides align to TRBD1. CDR3 size: 18 residues. V shed 3 bases and J 0 bases; nucleotides not matched to a gene: 10. The germline V gene has CDR1 MNHEY and CDR2 SVGEGT. The CDR3 nucleotides are TGTGCCAGCAGTTATGGGACAGGAAGCGGCAGCTCTGGAAACACCATATATTTT. Translated: CASSYGTGSGSSGNTIYF.

This rearrangement joins TRBV7-9 to TRBJ2-3, with a tentative D call TRBD1 (5 bases). Trimming removed 8 bases at V and 2 bases at J, with 14 bases between. Germline V lookup: CDR1 SEHNR, CDR2 FQNEAQ (reference sequence). This CDR3 comprises 14 residues. DNA of the CDR3: TGTGCCAGCTCCAACGGCAGGGCCACAGATACGCAGTATTTT. Its protein product is CASSNGRATDTQYF. Supplemented by reference TRBV7-9 and TRBJ2-3, the full variable domain reads DTGVSQNPRHKITKRGQNVTFRCDPISEHNRLYWYRQTLGQGPEFLTYFQNEAQLEKSRLLSDRFSAERPKGSFSTLEIQRTEQGDSAMYLCASSNGRATDTQYFGPGTRLTVL.

DNA of the CDR3: TGCGCCAGCAATAGGGAGGGTATGGGTGAGCAGTTCTTC. The encoded protein is CASNREGMGEQFF. This rearrangement joins TRBV5-1 to TRBJ2-1; TRBD2 matches at 7 bases. This CDR3 has 13 residues. Germline CDR1 is SGHRS and CDR2 is YFSETQ. V shed 6 bases, J shed 9 bases, and the junction held 9 bases outside the gene matches.

In its sample, this clonotype was seen a few times. This chain connects TRBV12-5 to TRBJ2-7; D call uncertain. CDR1 is LGHNT, CDR2 FRNRAP, per germline. Trimming pared 0 bases from V and 4 bases from J, leaving 19 bases between. This CDR3 contains 17 residues. CDR3: CASGLVLACPLRYEQYV. The CDR3 region has the DNA TGTGCTAGTGGTTTGGTACTTGCCTGTCCCCTGCGATACGAGCAGTACGTC.

This chain uses TRBV20-1 with TRBJ1-2, with D perhaps matching TRBD1 (5 bases). The CDR3 length is 13 residues. V was clipped by 2 bases and J by 4 bases, with 11 bases between them. Germline V CDR1 and CDR2: DFQATT, SNEGSKA (reference sequence). The CDR3 reads CSARTGRSYGYTF. Written as DNA, the CDR3 is TGCAGTGCTAGAACGGGACGGAGCTATGGCTACACCTTC.

This clonotype was recorded at least ten times. This sequence joins TRBV7-9 and TRBJ2-3, with D unclear. This CDR3 region has 14 residues. Germline-derived CDR1 and CDR2 are SEHNR and FQNEAQ (reference sequence). Deletions cut 2 bases from V and 0 bases from J, with 6 bases between. This chain's CDR3 is CASSLYGSTDTQYF. The CDR3 DNA follows: TGTGCCAGCAGCTTATACGGAAGCACAGATACGCAGTATTTT.

The V call is TRBV7-2, the J call TRBJ1-6; possibly TRBD1 for D (5 bases). From germline, CDR1 is SGHTA and CDR2 FQGNSA. This CDR3 is built from 13 residues. Trimming shortened V by 5 bases and J by 14 bases, and 16 bases separated the two germline ends. This CDR3 is CASSPRGIVALHF. In DNA form, the CDR3 reads TGTGCCAGCAGCCCCCGGGGCATAGTTGCCCTCCACTTT.

There are a few counts of this clonotype. The gene calls are TRBV20-1 and TRBJ1-1; no firm D call. Germline V gene data show CDR1 as DFQATT and CDR2 as SNEGSKA (reference sequence). Trimming shortened V by 5 bases and J by 5 bases, and 6 bases separated the two germline ends. The CDR3 runs to 10 residues. The CDR3 coding sequence is TGCAGTGCTTACGATACTGAAGCTTTCTTT. The encoded protein is CSAYDTEAFF.

On this clonotype itself: A much larger clone lies one base from this, so it may be a read error. The CDR3 does not close with the conserved phenylalanine or tryptophan, likely indicating a read error. The CDR3, as DNA: TGCGCCAGCAGCCAAGAAGCAGGGTTGAACACTGAAGCTTTCCTT. Protein product: CASSQEAGLNTEAFL. This chain links TRBV4-3 with TRBJ1-1; D might be TRBD1 (5 bases). Trimming removed 0 bases from V and 0 bases from J, with 8 bases in between. Per the germline V gene, CDR1 is LGHNA and CDR2 is YSLEER. CDR3 length equals 15 residues.

V gene TRBV5-5 combines with J gene TRBJ1-1; 7 positions match TRBD1. V shed 5 bases and J 5 bases; nucleotides not matched to a gene: 6. This CDR3 spans 13 amino acids. Germline CDR1 SGHKS, CDR2 YYEKEE (reference sequence). The CDR3 region is CASRAGGNTEAFF. For the CDR3, the DNA is TGTGCCAGCAGGGCAGGGGGGAATACTGAAGCTTTCTTT.

This clonotype was counted only a few times. The chain recombines TRBV18 with TRBJ2-1; D call uncertain. CDR1 and CDR2 (germline): KGHSH, LQKENI. V was pared by 4 bases and J by 9 bases, with 7 bases between. The CDR3 spans 11 residues. The DNA for the CDR3 is TGTGCCAGCTCACTCAAGTTTGAGCAGTTCTTC. Its protein is CASSLKFEQFF.

The table lists this clonotype with many counts. The chain carries TRBV12-3 or TRBV12-4 and TRBJ1-5; D not resolved. This CDR3 is 15 amino acids long. Deletions cut 1 base from V and 5 bases from J, with 12 bases between. The CDR3 coding sequence is TGTGCCAGCAGTTTAGGTCCGGGCTTCGATCAGCCCCAGCATTTT. Translation gives CASSLGPGFDQPQHF.

The rearrangement joins TRBV4-1 to TRBJ1-1; perhaps TRBD1 as D (6 bases). The CDR3 is 17 residues long. From germline, CDR1 is MGHRA and CDR2 YSYEKL. Trimming shortened V by 3 bases and J by 4 bases, and 21 bases separated the two germline ends. CDR3 in amino acids: CASSHLPGQGSGTEAFF. The DNA of the CDR3 is TGCGCCAGCAGCCATCTCCCGGGACAAGGATCGGGCACTGAAGCTTTCTTT.

This clonotype showed up just a few times. The V call is TRBV14, the J call TRBJ2-7; perhaps TRBD1 as D (6 bases). Trimming removed 5 bases at V and 9 bases at J, with 14 bases between. Per germline, CDR1 SGHDN and CDR2 FVKESK. The CDR3 loop spans 12 amino acids. CDR3 residues: CASSYGQIVQYF. The CDR3 DNA sequence: TGTGCCAGCAGCTACGGACAGATCGTGCAGTACTTC.

For this clonotype: The junction does not match germline at one end; this may be a read error. This sequence joins TRBV6-4 and TRBJ2-4; the match to TRBD2 covers 7 bases. This CDR3 region has 15 residues. The germline V gene has CDR1 MRHNA and CDR2 SNTAGT. CDR3 in amino acids: CASRVRGVERDIQGF. DNA of the CDR3: TGTGCCAGCAGAGTACGGGGGGTTGAGAGAGACATTCAGGGCTTC.

This clonotype has at least ten counts. This chain links TRBV4-3 with TRBJ2-2; a possible D gene is TRBD1 (7 bases). Trimming cost V 4 bases and J 8 bases, with 14 bases left between them. Per germline, CDR1 LGHNA and CDR2 YSLEER. The CDR3 totals 14 residues. CDR3 region: CASSPDREAGELFF. CDR3 in DNA: TGCGCCAGCAGCCCCGACAGGGAGGCAGGGGAGCTGTTTTTT.

V usage is TRBV29-1 and J usage is TRBJ2-7, with D perhaps matching TRBD1 or TRBD2 (5 bases each). Germline lookup yields CDR1 SQVTM and CDR2 ANQGSEA. The CDR3 loop spans 12 amino acids. V was shortened by 3 bases and J by 2 bases, with 8 bases between the two germline ends. The CDR3 region is CSVEGDPYEQYF. The CDR3 bases are TGCAGCGTTGAGGGGGATCCCTACGAGCAGTACTTC.

The genes are TRBV6-5 and TRBJ1-2; 11 positions agree with TRBD1. The germline V gene encodes CDR1 MNHEY and CDR2 SVGAGI. CDR3 length: 16 amino acids. Trimming at V came to 6 bases and at J to 3 bases, leaving 9 bases not matched to a gene. The CDR3 protein is CASRPSGTGGYYGYTF. The CDR3 region has the DNA TGTGCCAGCAGGCCCTCCGGGACAGGGGGATACTATGGCTACACCTTC.